This TCR beta chain was found in a study of shared clonotypes between healthy human individuals. Running of the assay took place at deep level. The protocol was immunoSEQ multiplex PCR, while the TCRdb copy is restricted to in-frame clones and leaves out a portion. The data contain a few hundred thousand clones, around 97% of them seen just once; the ten biggest clones take up less than 0.065%. Sequenced material: naive CD4+ T cells sorted from blood. Stated subset: CD45RA+ positively selected. This TCR derives from a young woman in good health.

For the CDR3, the DNA is TGTGCCAGCAGTGAAATCAGAGAGACCCAGTACTTC. The encoded protein is CASSEIRETQYF. J is TRBJ2-5 and V is TRBV2; D is unresolved. V lost 2 bases and J lost 4, with 5 bases in between. Germline loops: CDR1 SNHLY, CDR2 FYNNEI. CDR3 size: 12 residues.